The 10 T cell receptor beta chains in this list originate from one sample, sequenced in a study of blood T cell repertoires in COVID-19 (dated by TCRdb to 2018 to 2020). The library came from the immunoSEQ multiplex PCR assay. TCRdb carries this immuneACCESS record with in-frame sequences only. Its versions omit some clonotypes, under half of them owing to an unresolved V gene in the studies checked, with the rest unexplained. This sample holds about 140,000 clones; around 89% were observed only once. The ten largest clones take up around 3.2% of the sample. Sequenced sample: peripheral blood. The receptors were gathered from a man aged 55 to 70 with active or convalescent COVID-19.

This clone was seen once. This sequence joins TRBV7-9 and TRBJ2-5, with 9 bases lining up with TRBD1. V shed 10 bases, J shed 0 bases, and the junction held 6 bases outside the gene matches. CDR3 size: 14 residues. The germline V gene encodes CDR1 SEHNR and CDR2 FQNEAQ (reference sequence). CDR3 coding DNA: TGTGCCACTGCGGACAGGGGCTACCAAGAGACCCAGTACTTC. Translating it yields CATADRGYQETQYF.

The chain links TRBV9 to TRBJ1-3, with TRBD1 as a possible D gene (6 bases). There are 14 residues in the CDR3. Per the germline V gene, CDR1 is SGDLS and CDR2 is YYNGEE. Trimming shortened V by 5 bases and J by 1 base, and 10 bases separated the two germline ends. In nucleotides, the CDR3 is TGTGCCAGCAGGACCGGGACATCTGGAAACACCATATATTTT. It yields the protein CASRTGTSGNTIYF.

The chain is built from TRBV7-8 and TRBJ1-5; weak D call: TRBD1 (5 bases). Germline assignment: CDR1 SGHVS and CDR2 FQNEAQ. Trimming left V 1 base short and J 9 bases short, with 13 bases between. The CDR3 consists of 14 residues. In nucleotides, the CDR3 is TGTGCCAGCAGCTTAGGGGGCCGGGGAGGGCCCCAGCATTTT. Its translation is CASSLGGRGGPQHF. The variable domain in full, completed from reference TRBV7-8 and TRBJ1-5, reads GAGVSQSPRYKVAKRGQDVALRCDPISGHVSLFWYQQALGQGPEFLTYFQNEAQLDKSGLPSDRFFAERPEGSVSTLKIQRTQQEDSAVYLCASSLGGRGGPQHFGDGTRLSIL.

This sequence joins TRBV27 and TRBJ2-7, with 9 bases identical to TRBD2. Germline loops: CDR1 MNHEY, CDR2 SMNVEV (reference sequence). The J segment lost 6 bases and the V segment lost 4 bases, leaving 10 bases of the junction unmatched. The CDR3 runs 15 residues. The chain's CDR3 is CASSSALAGVTEQYF. The CDR3 DNA sequence: TGTGCCAGCAGTTCTGCCTTAGCGGGAGTGACCGAGCAGTACTTC.

The rearrangement joins TRBV18 to TRBJ2-7, with TRBD1 matching over 10 bases. The CDR3 sequence is 15 residues long. Germline V gene data show CDR1 as KGHSH and CDR2 as LQKENI. Trimming at V came to 3 bases and at J to 3 bases, leaving 5 bases not matched to a gene. This chain's CDR3 is CASSPGGTGVYEQYF. CDR3 in DNA: TGTGCCAGCTCACCGGGCGGGACAGGGGTCTACGAGCAGTACTTC.

This chain joins TRBV6-6 and TRBJ2-7; 10 bases agree with TRBD1. The CDR3 is 15 residues long. The junction had 5 bases not matched to a gene; V was cut back by 6 bases and J by 0 bases. Germline CDR1 reads MNHNY; CDR2 reads SVGAGI (reference sequence). Here the CDR3 DNA reads TGTGCCAGCAGCACCGGGACAGGGGCCTCCTACGAGCAGTACTTC. Protein: CASSTGTGASYEQYF.

The rearrangement joins TRBV7-2 to TRBJ2-5; 10 nucleotides line up with TRBD1. The CDR3 length is 17 residues. In germline, CDR1 is SGHTA, CDR2 FQGNSA. After removal of 8 bases from V and 5 bases from J, the junction contained 17 bases not matched to a gene. CDR3 sequence (DNA): TGTGCCAGCCGACCCCCCGGGACAGGGGTCTCAGGGGAGACCCAGTACTTC. Translating it yields CASRPPGTGVSGETQYF.

The CDR3 region is CASSQERTSGDTDTQYF. For the CDR3, the DNA is TGTGCCAGCAGCCAAGAAAGAACTAGCGGGGACACAGATACGCAGTATTTT. The chain joins TRBV3-1 (or the pseudogene TRBV3-2) to TRBJ2-3; 10 nucleotides line up with TRBD2. V was pared by 0 bases and J by 2 bases, with 5 bases of the junction left unmatched. Germline loops: CDR1 LGHDT, CDR2 YNNKEL (reference sequence). There are 17 residues in the CDR3.

This chain connects TRBV11-2 to TRBJ1-3, with D perhaps matching TRBD1 (5 bases). CDR1 and CDR2 from the germline V gene are SGHAT and FQNNGV. CDR3 size: 13 residues. V dropped 5 bases and J dropped 9 bases, with 14 bases sitting between them. Here the CDR3 reads CASSKGSGVTIYF. The CDR3 DNA reads as TGTGCCAGCAGCAAGGGGTCGGGAGTCACCATATATTTT.

The rearrangement uses TRBV9 and TRBJ1-6; D possibly corresponds to TRBD1 (6 bases). The germline V gene has CDR1 SGDLS and CDR2 YYNGEE. This CDR3 region has 13 residues. The germline V and J ends were trimmed by 7 bases and 3 bases, with 8 bases remaining between them. The CDR3 is CASGTLYNSPLHF. The CDR3 DNA sequence: TGTGCCAGCGGGACACTCTATAATTCACCCCTCCACTTT.